The entry that follows covers one T cell receptor (beta chain) sequence. The use of a sample-barcoded 5' primer and a J-beta primer mix characterized a second PCR of roughly 6 to 11 cycles. Each CDR3 protein is one row after TCRdb ran MiXCR on the 5' RACE reads. The repertoire holds approximately 1.5 million distinct CDR3 sequences, about 42% seen once, with roughly 3.7% in the top ten. The sample comes from a study of blood T cells in healthy people across ages. The CDR3 length is 15 residues. V was pared by 1 base and J by 4 bases, with 13 bases between. Germline-derived CDR1 and CDR2 are LGHDT and YNNKEL (reference sequence).

Sequenced sample: blood. The chain recombines TRBV3-1 with TRBJ1-1; unclear D gene. The receptor comes from a woman in her late teens or twenties in good health. The CDR3: CASSQVLAASTEAFF. CDR3 nucleotide sequence: TGTGCCAGCAGCCAAGTGTTGGCTGCGTCCACTGAAGCTTTCTTT. The full variable domain, in which reference TRBV3-1 and TRBJ1-1 provide the parts outside the CDR3, is DTAVSQTPKYLVTQMGNDKSIKCEQNLGHDTMYWYKQDSKKFLKIMFSYNNKELIINETVPNRFSPKSPDKAHLNLHINSLELGDSAVYFCASSQVLAASTEAFFGQGTRLTVV.